These 2 T cell receptor beta chains were all obtained from the same sample, sequenced in a study of OX40 agonist ivuxolimab in advanced cancers. The method was immunoSEQ multiplex PCR; TCRdb's version includes in-frame clones alone and lacks a portion of them. The profile covers about 79,000 clones, with roughly 88% appearing a single time and more than 0.25% taken by the ten largest. The sequencing here drew on CD4+ or CD8+ T cells sorted from blood, taken in a trial of the OX40 agonist ivuxolimab. Receptors originate from an adult with an advanced solid tumor such as melanoma, head and neck, liver or kidney cancer.

The CDR3 nucleotides are TGTGCCAGCAGTTACCCCAGTGAGACCCAGTACTTC. Its protein product is CASSYPSETQYF. The chain links TRBV7-9 to TRBJ2-5; D is unclear. Germline V CDR1 and CDR2: SEHNR, FQNEAQ (reference sequence). V lost 6 bases, J lost 5 bases, and 10 bases lay in between. The CDR3 runs to 12 residues.

CDR3 nucleotide sequence: TGTGCCAGCACCCCAGACAGGGGAGAGACCCAGTACTTC. Translation: CASTPDRGETQYF. The chain links TRBV6-5 to TRBJ2-5; 8 bases fit TRBD1. CDR3 length equals 13 residues. V dropped 7 bases and J dropped 4; count of bases not matched to a gene: 5. Germline CDR1 MNHEY, CDR2 SVGAGI.